Sequencing of this T cell receptor (beta chain) was carried out in a study of blood T cell repertoires in COVID-19. The wider study: Researchers got acute and convalescent COVID-19 samples from the United States, Italy and Spain. From T cells, B-cell-depleted T cells, or PBMCs came the material, which was cDNA or gDNA.

In the authors' methods: The assay estimated nucleated cells by amplifying reference gene primers. Produced via immunoSEQ multiplex PCR; TCRdb's table is partial and in-frame only. The V and J calls and clone size are taken from that table; D and trimming were inferred from the DNA. Found here are 290,000 or so clones, 80% to 95% of them singletons; the top ten hold 1.1%. Symptom resolution, clearance, or two negative PCRs marked donors in Cohort 3 as recovered. After removal of 5 bases from V and 2 bases from J, the junction contained 9 bases not matched to a gene. CDR1 and CDR2 from the germline V gene are SGHAT and FQNNGV. The CDR3 is 15 residues long.

The sample consisted of PBMCs or T cells enriched from blood (not recorded which). The clonotype comes from a woman aged 30 to 39 who had recovered from COVID-19. This chain uses TRBV11-2 with TRBJ2-7, with 7 bases lining up with TRBD1. This CDR3 is CASSEALGQPYEQYF. DNA of the CDR3: TGTGCCAGCAGCGAGGCCCTGGGACAGCCCTACGAGCAGTACTTC. Complete variable domain (other parts from reference TRBV11-2 and TRBJ2-7): EAGVAQSPRYKIIEKRQSVAFWCNPISGHATLYWYQQILGQGPKLLIQFQNNGVVDDSQLPKDRFSAERLKGVDSTLKIQPAKLEDSAVYLCASSEALGQPYEQYFGPGTRLTVT.